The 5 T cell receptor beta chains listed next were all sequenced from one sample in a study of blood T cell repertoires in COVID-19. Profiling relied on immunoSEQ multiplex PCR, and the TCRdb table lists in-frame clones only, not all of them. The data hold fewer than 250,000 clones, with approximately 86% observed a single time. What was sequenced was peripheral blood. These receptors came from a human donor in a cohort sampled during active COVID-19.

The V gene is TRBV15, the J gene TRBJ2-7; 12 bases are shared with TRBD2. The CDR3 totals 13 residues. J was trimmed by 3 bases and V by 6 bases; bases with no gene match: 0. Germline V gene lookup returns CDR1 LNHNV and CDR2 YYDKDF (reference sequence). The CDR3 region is CATRTSGSYEQYF. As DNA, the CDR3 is TGTGCCACCAGGACTAGCGGGAGCTACGAGCAGTACTTC.

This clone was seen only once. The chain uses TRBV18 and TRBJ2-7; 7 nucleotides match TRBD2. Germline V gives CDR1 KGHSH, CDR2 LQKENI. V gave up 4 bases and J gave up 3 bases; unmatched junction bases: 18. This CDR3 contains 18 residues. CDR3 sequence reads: CASSRQPRDYPGVYEQYF. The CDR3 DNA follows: TGTGCCAGCTCACGGCAACCTAGGGACTACCCAGGAGTCTACGAGCAGTACTTC.

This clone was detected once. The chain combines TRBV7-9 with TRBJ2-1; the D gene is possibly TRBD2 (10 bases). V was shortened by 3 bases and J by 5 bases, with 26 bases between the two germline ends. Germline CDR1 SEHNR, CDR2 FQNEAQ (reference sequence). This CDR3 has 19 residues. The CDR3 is CASSFPGQGTAGGHNEQFF. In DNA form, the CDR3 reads TGTGCCAGCAGCTTCCCGGGACAGGGTACAGCGGGAGGGCACAATGAGCAGTTCTTC.

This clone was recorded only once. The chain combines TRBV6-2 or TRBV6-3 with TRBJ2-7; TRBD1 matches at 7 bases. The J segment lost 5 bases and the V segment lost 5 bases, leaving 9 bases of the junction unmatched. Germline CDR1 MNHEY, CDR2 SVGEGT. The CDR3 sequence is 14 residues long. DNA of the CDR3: TGTGCCAGCAGTAGAACAGGGGTGCAACACGAGCAGTACTTC. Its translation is CASSRTGVQHEQYF.

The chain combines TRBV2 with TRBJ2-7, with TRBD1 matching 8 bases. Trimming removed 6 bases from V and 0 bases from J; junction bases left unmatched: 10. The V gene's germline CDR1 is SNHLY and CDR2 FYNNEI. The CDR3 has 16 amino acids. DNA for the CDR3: TGTGCCAGCAGCTCCGAGGACAGGGAACCCTCCTACGAGCAGTACTTC. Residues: CASSSEDREPSYEQYF.